This T cell receptor (beta chain) was obtained from a study of memory CD4+ T cells and cytomegalovirus serostatus (dated by TCRdb to the late 2010s). Some background on the complete study: The cohort comprised around 35 healthy Belgian adults, 9 CMV seropositive and 24 CMV seronegative. To replicate a published TCR-based CMV serostatus classifier, the study sequenced CD4+ memory TCRbeta repertoires from a Belgian cohort whose cytomegalovirus serostatus was known. The full study reports these points: For predicting CMV serostatus, the median bootstrapped AUC was about 0.95 using the original framework and approximately 0.91 using a US-trained random forest. Among the roughly 160 previously reported CMV-associated TCRbeta sequences, 65 to 85 showed up in the CD4+ memory repertoires, with each one found in between one and five individuals. The results were interpreted as suggesting that the CMV-associated TCR signature is largely present in the CD4+ memory repertoire. Only CD4+CD45RO+ memory cells were sequenced, in contrast to the original study, in which naive and memory CD4+ and CD8+ populations were covered. On the Belgian cohort, the classifier based on the original framework reached a median bootstrapped AUC of 0.95, with a 95% CI of 0.76-1.00.

Single viable CD3+CD4+CD8-CD45RO+ cells were sorted as memory CD4+ T cells on a FACSAria II. CMV serostatus was determined with a Roche Elecsys assay detecting serum IgG against CMV pp150, pp28, p38 and p52. Following thawing, total CD4+ T cells were enriched through positive selection using CD4 magnetic microbeads. The samples came from a separate study whose specific focus was interrogating the CD4+ T cell memory repertoire. Peripheral blood mononuclear cells were isolated and cryopreserved following standard operating procedures; serum was stored at -80 °C. CD3-PerCP (BW264/56), CD4-APC (RPA-T4), CD45RO-PE (UCHT1) and CD8-Pacific Orange (3B5) antibodies were used for staining, and non-viable cells were excluded with Sytox blue. Genomic DNA was extracted from sorted cells with the Quick-DNA Microprep Kit. Amplification of TCRbeta DNA was done with the immunoSEQ hsTCRbeta kit, following the protocol from the manufacturer. TCRbeta libraries were sequenced on an Illumina MiSeq instrument. For the original study's pipeline: Once out-of-frame sequences had been removed, 2,204,828 distinct TCRbeta sequences were left, which works out to an average of about 66,813 per individual. Each individual was scored by the count of around 160 previously reported CMV-associated TCRbeta sequences and the total productive distinct TCRbeta count. A beta-binomial model was reimplemented in Python, and scikit-learn random forests with default parameters were trained on data from the US cohort. Classifier performance on the Belgian cohort was reported as the median AUC with percentile confidence intervals calculated over 10,000 bootstrap iterations. This immuneACCESS table, as held by TCRdb, lists in-frame sequences with V and J called but not all clones. Of the missing ones, under half trace to an unresolved V gene in checked studies; the others have no known cause. For V, J and clone size, that table is used; D and trimming come from the DNA. This sample has some 50,000 clones in its table, and approximately 74% of those were observed once. More than 1% of the sample comes from the top ten.

This clone was counted only a few times. Its specific antigen is unknown. Base qualities are not at hand, and no much larger clone is one base apart. Other DNA variants within this sample encode the same CDR3. Sequencing input: memory CD4+ T cells from blood. The receptor comes from an adult in good health and CMV-seropositive.

The nucleotide sequence is TGCAGCGTTGAGGCTAACTATGGCTACACCTTC. This codes for CSVEANYGYTF. This sequence uses TRBV29-1 and TRBJ1-2; the D segment cannot be called with confidence. V is shortened by 3 bases, J by 0 bases, and the region joining them spans 2 bases. The CDR3, cysteine through phenylalanine, is 11 amino acids long. The entry retains the CDR3 DNA only, 33 bases that are in frame from base 1. The germline V gene yields SQVTM for CDR1 and ANQGSEA for CDR2.